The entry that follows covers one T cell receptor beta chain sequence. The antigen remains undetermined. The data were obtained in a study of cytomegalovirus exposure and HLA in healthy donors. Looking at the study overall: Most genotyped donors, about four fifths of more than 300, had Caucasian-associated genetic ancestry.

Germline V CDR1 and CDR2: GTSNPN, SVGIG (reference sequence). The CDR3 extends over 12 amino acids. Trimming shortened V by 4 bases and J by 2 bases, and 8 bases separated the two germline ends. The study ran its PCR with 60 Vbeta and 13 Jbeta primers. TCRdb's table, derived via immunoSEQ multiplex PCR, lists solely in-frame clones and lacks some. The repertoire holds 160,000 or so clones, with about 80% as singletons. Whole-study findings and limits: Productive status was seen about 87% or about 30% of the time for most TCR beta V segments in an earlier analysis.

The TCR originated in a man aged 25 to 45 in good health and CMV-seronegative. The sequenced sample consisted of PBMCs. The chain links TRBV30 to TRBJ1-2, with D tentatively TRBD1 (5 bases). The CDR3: CAWIRGNYGYTF. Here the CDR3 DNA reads TGTGCCTGGATCCGGGGGAACTATGGCTACACCTTC.